The 26 T cell receptor beta chains in this list originate from one sample, sequenced in a study of T cells in Graves' hyperthyroidism and ophthalmopathy. RNA transcripts gave rise to amplified TCR beta CDR3 regions. With the HTBI primer set, the TCR CDR3 went through a first round of RT-PCR. Each CDR3 protein gets one entry after TCRdb re-called the multiplex PCR reads with MiXCR. The repertoire has some 570,000 distinct CDR3 sequences, 14% of them found once; the top ten carry roughly 7%. The source material was blood. These receptors originate from a woman under 30 with Graves' ophthalmopathy.

Only a few counts were recorded for this clonotype. The rearrangement uses TRBV20-1 and TRBJ2-5; 11 nucleotides agree with TRBD2. CDR1 is DFQATT, CDR2 SNEGSKA, per germline (reference sequence). This CDR3 contains 16 residues. V shed 0 bases and J 4 bases; nucleotides not matched to a gene: 7. This CDR3 is CSARENSGRGTETQYF. The CDR3 nucleotides read TGCAGTGCTAGAGAGAATAGCGGGAGGGGTACAGAGACCCAGTACTTC.

V and J are TRBV10-3 and TRBJ2-7, with TRBD1 matching 7 bases. With 10 bases clipped from V and 0 bases from J, the junction kept 12 bases outside the gene matches. Germline V gene sequence: CDR1 ENHRY, CDR2 SYGVKD. The CDR3 extends over 15 amino acids. CDR3 in amino acids: CATSSVWDSSYEQYF. The CDR3 DNA sequence: TGTGCCACCAGCTCCGTTTGGGACAGCTCCTACGAGCAGTACTTC.

This clonotype was observed a few times. V usage is TRBV19 and J usage is TRBJ2-5; 8 bases line up with TRBD2. The germline gives CDR1 LNHDA, CDR2 SQIVND (reference sequence). Trimming at V came to 1 base and at J to 1 base, leaving 2 bases not matched to a gene. The CDR3 covers 15 residues. CDR3 coding DNA: TGTGCCAGTAGTATAGTAGCGGGACCCCAAGAGACCCAGTACTTC. Residues: CASSIVAGPQETQYF.

Only a few counts were recorded for this clonotype. The genes are TRBV24-1 and TRBJ1-4; no clear D gene. Germline CDR1 is KGHDR and CDR2 is SFDVKD. Trimming took off 6 bases at V and 5 bases at J, with 9 bases between the two ends. The CDR3 sequence is 13 residues long. CDR3 amino acids: CATSSTLNEKLFF. CDR3 DNA sequence: TGTGCCACCAGTTCGACCCTAAATGAAAAACTGTTTTTT.

This clonotype has a count of ten or more. V and J are TRBV6-1 and TRBJ2-7; 13 nucleotides align to TRBD2. CDR1 is MNHNS, CDR2 SASEGT, per germline. There are 15 residues in the CDR3. Trimming took 1 base from V and 4 from J; bases not matched to a gene: 1. CDR3 amino acids: CASSEGTSGSYEQYF. For the CDR3, the DNA is TGTGCCAGCAGTGAAGGGACTAGCGGGAGTTACGAGCAGTACTTC.

This chain joins TRBV24-1 and TRBJ2-7; either TRBD1 or TRBD2 may fit D (5 bases each). The CDR3 has 15 residues. CDR1 KGHDR and CDR2 SFDVKD come from the germline V gene. Trimming shortened V by 0 bases and J by 9 bases, and 17 bases separated the two germline ends. DNA of the CDR3: TGTGCCACCAGTGATTTGCCCGGGACGAAGGGCGTGCAGTACTTC. Its translation: CATSDLPGTKGVQYF.

This clonotype appeared many times. The chain has TRBV28 and TRBJ2-3, with D possibly matching TRBD2 (5 bases). Trimming took 2 bases from V and 2 from J, leaving 14 bases between them. Germline CDR1 reads MDHEN; CDR2 reads SYDVKM. This CDR3 comprises 16 residues. The CDR3 region is CASSLVPLLATDTQYF. CDR3 nucleotide sequence: TGTGCCAGCAGTTTAGTTCCCCTTCTAGCCACAGATACGCAGTATTTT.

This chain connects TRBV7-9 to TRBJ1-1; 11 bases fit TRBD1. The CDR3 totals 14 residues. J lost 8 bases, V lost 5 bases, and 7 bases had no gene match. Per the germline V gene, CDR1 is SEHNR and CDR2 is FQNEAQ (reference sequence). CDR3 residues: CASSTGTGGMEAFF. CDR3 DNA: TGTGCCAGCAGCACCGGGACAGGGGGAATGGAAGCTTTCTTT. The full variable domain, rest sourced from reference TRBV7-9 and TRBJ1-1, is DTGVSQNPRHKITKRGQNVTFRCDPISEHNRLYWYRQTLGQGPEFLTYFQNEAQLEKSRLLSDRFSAERPKGSFSTLEIQRTEQGDSAMYLCASSTGTGGMEAFFGQGTRLTVV.

This clonotype was seen at least ten times. V is TRBV11-2 and J is TRBJ1-1; 9 bases map to TRBD1. CDR3 size: 15 residues. The V gene end was trimmed by 4 bases and the J gene end by 5 bases; junction bases not matched to a gene: 8. The germline V gene has CDR1 SGHAT and CDR2 FQNNGV. The CDR3 nucleotides are TGTGCCAGCAGCTACCGGACAGGGGCTCAGACTGAAGCTTTCTTT. The encoded protein is CASSYRTGAQTEAFF.

This clonotype was observed many times. This chain uses TRBV11-3 with TRBJ2-7, with a weak D call TRBD1 (5 bases). The CDR3 runs 15 residues. Trimming stripped 3 bases from V and 4 bases from J, with 16 bases between. Germline-derived CDR1 and CDR2 are SGHNT and YENEEA. The CDR3 DNA sequence: TGTGCCAGCAGCTTCACCGAGGTGACAGCGTACGAGCAGTACTTC. This gives the protein CASSFTEVTAYEQYF.

This clonotype was counted at least ten times. The chain employs TRBV2 and TRBJ2-7, with TRBD2 matching over 8 bases. This CDR3 is built from 14 residues. V shed 7 bases, J shed 6 bases, and the junction held 11 bases outside the gene matches. Germline V gene lookup returns CDR1 SNHLY and CDR2 FYNNEI. The CDR3: CASTFSGTPGEQYF. The DNA of the CDR3 is TGTGCCAGCACTTTTAGCGGGACCCCGGGCGAGCAGTACTTC.

This rearrangement joins TRBV24-1 to TRBJ2-7; D gene ambiguous. The germline V and J ends were trimmed by 3 bases and 7 bases, with 15 bases remaining between them. Germline V gene data show CDR1 as KGHDR and CDR2 as SFDVKD. The CDR3 is made up of 14 amino acids. Here the CDR3 reads CATSDNRLKGEQYF. The DNA of the CDR3 is TGTGCCACCAGTGATAACCGGCTTAAAGGGGAGCAGTACTTC.

DNA of the CDR3: TGTGCCAGCAGCTTGAAGCGGGAGGCCCACCCCGGTGAGCAGTTCTTC. Amino acid sequence: CASSLKREAHPGEQFF. This chain uses TRBV5-8 with TRBJ2-1; 9 positions agree with TRBD2. The CDR3 consists of 16 residues. With 1 base clipped from V and 9 bases from J, the junction kept 11 bases outside the gene matches. In germline, CDR1 is SGHTS, CDR2 YDEGEE.

This clonotype was counted ten times or more. The rearrangement links TRBV6-1 to TRBJ2-7; 7 bases align to TRBD2. V trimming: 6 bases; J trimming: 3 bases; junction bases outside the gene matches: 5. Germline-derived CDR1 and CDR2 are MNHNS and SASEGT. The CDR3 loop spans 13 amino acids. The CDR3 reads CASSPTSDYEQYF. For the CDR3, the DNA is TGTGCCAGCAGCCCAACTAGCGACTACGAGCAGTACTTC.

About this clonotype: This may be a read error, as it is one base from a much larger clone. This sequence joins TRBV7-2 and TRBJ2-2, with a possible D match to TRBD2 (6 bases). This CDR3 is built from 13 residues. Germline V lookup: CDR1 SGHTA, CDR2 FQGNSA. The CDR3 DNA is TGTGCCAGCAGCCAAGTAAGCCCCGGGGGGCTGTTTTTT. Protein product: CASSQVSPGGLFF. The whole variable domain, filled in from reference TRBV7-2 and TRBJ2-2, reads GAGVSQSPSNKVTEKGKDVELRCDPISGHTALYWYRQSLGQGLEFLIYFQGNSAPDKSGLPSDRFSAERTGGSVSTLTIQRTQQEDSAVYLCASSQVSPGGLFFGEGSRLTVL.

This clonotype was observed at least ten times. The J gene is TRBJ2-7, the V gene TRBV28; no clear D gene. This CDR3 has 11 residues. From germline, CDR1 is MDHEN and CDR2 SYDVKM. Trimming took 5 bases from V and 6 from J, leaving 8 bases between them. The CDR3 spells CASSPGREQYF. CDR3 DNA: TGTGCCAGCAGTCCCGGTCGCGAGCAGTACTTC. Full variable domain (outside the CDR3, taken from reference TRBV28 and TRBJ2-7): DVKVTQSSRYLVKRTGEKVFLECVQDMDHENMFWYRQDPGLGLRLIYFSYDVKMKEKGDIPEGYSVSREKKERFSLILESASTNQTSMYLCASSPGREQYFGPGTRLTVT.

This clonotype was found a few times. With a much larger clone just one base away, this may be a read error. This sequence joins TRBV7-2 and TRBJ1-2; D unclear. CDR1 and CDR2 (germline): SGHTA, FQGNSA. CDR3 size: 14 residues. The DNA for the CDR3 is TGTGCCAGCGGCTTAGCTACAGCTAACTATGGCTACACCTTC. The encoded protein is CASGLATANYGYTF.

This chain joins TRBV11-3 and TRBJ2-5; 13 nucleotides align to TRBD2. This CDR3 is 16 amino acids long. Trimming took 5 bases from V and 4 from J; bases not matched to a gene: 7. Germline CDR1 is SGHNT and CDR2 is YENEEA. The CDR3 protein is CASSHGLAGERETQYF. As DNA, the CDR3 is TGTGCCAGCAGCCACGGACTAGCGGGAGAGCGAGAGACCCAGTACTTC.

This clonotype was counted only a few times. The chain links TRBV27 to TRBJ1-1; D gene ambiguous. The CDR3 totals 13 residues. Germline assignment: CDR1 MNHEY and CDR2 SMNVEV (reference sequence). V was shortened by 7 bases and J by 4 bases, with 13 bases between the two germline ends. This CDR3 is CASNQGGSTEAFF. DNA for the CDR3: TGTGCCAGCAACCAAGGCGGGAGCACTGAAGCTTTCTTT.

V is TRBV11-3 and J is TRBJ2-2; D uncertain. There are 13 residues in the CDR3. Germline V gene lookup returns CDR1 SGHNT and CDR2 YENEEA. The V gene lost 3 bases and the J gene lost 2 bases, with 4 bases spanning the gap. The CDR3 sequence is CASSFHNTGELFF. In nucleotides, the CDR3 is TGTGCCAGCAGCTTTCATAACACCGGGGAGCTGTTTTTT.

The chain recombines TRBV11-2 with TRBJ2-7, with 11 bases aligning to TRBD1. Germline lookup yields CDR1 SGHAT and CDR2 FQNNGV. J was trimmed by 9 bases and V by 4 bases; bases with no gene match: 17. This CDR3 spans 17 amino acids. The CDR3 bases are TGTGCCAGCAGCTCAGGATGGGGGACAGGGGGGGACAATGGGCAGTACTTC. This encodes CASSSGWGTGGDNGQYF.

This clonotype was observed at least ten times. V is TRBV28 and J is TRBJ2-1, with D perhaps being TRBD1 or TRBD2 (5 bases each). Germline assignment: CDR1 MDHEN and CDR2 SYDVKM. With 0 bases removed from V and 5 bases from J, the gap between germline ends came to 14 bases. The CDR3 totals 16 residues. The CDR3 bases are TGTGCCAGCAGTTTATGGAGGTCCCTGGGGGACAATGAGCAGTTCTTC. Amino acid sequence: CASSLWRSLGDNEQFF.

This chain links TRBV4-3 with TRBJ1-3; 8 bases align to TRBD1. V lost 2 bases and J lost 4; bases outside the gene matches: 7. Looked up from germline, CDR1 is LGHNA and CDR2 is YSLEER. This CDR3 is built from 16 residues. CDR3 sequence reads: CASSQKAGGPGNTIYF. The CDR3 DNA follows: TGCGCCAGCAGCCAAAAAGCAGGGGGCCCCGGAAACACCATATATTTT.

The CDR3 nucleotides are TGCAGTGCTCCCGGCGGGGCGAACACCGGGGAGCTGTTTTTT. Its translation is CSAPGGANTGELFF. The gene calls are TRBV20-1 and TRBJ2-2, with a weak D call TRBD2 (6 bases). Germline V gives CDR1 DFQATT, CDR2 SNEGSKA (reference sequence). CDR3 length: 14 amino acids. V was clipped by 5 bases and J by 0 bases, with 10 bases between them.

This clonotype was seen a few times. The rearrangement joins TRBV7-9 to TRBJ1-2, with D possibly matching TRBD1 (6 bases). V shed 2 bases and J shed 6 bases, with 13 bases lying between them. This CDR3 is 14 amino acids long. Germline CDR1 is SEHNR and CDR2 is FQNEAQ (reference sequence). The CDR3 loop is CASSLLQGIDGYTF. The CDR3 nucleotides are TGTGCCAGCAGCTTACTACAGGGAATTGATGGCTACACCTTC.

About this clonotype: A much more abundant neighbour one base away suggests this may be a read error. The J gene is TRBJ2-1, the V gene TRBV30; D tentatively fits TRBD1 or TRBD2 (5 bases each). The length of the CDR3 is 16 residues. CDR1 is GTSNPN, CDR2 SVGIG, per germline (reference sequence). CDR3 bases: TGTGCCTGGAGTGTTGGGGGAAGTGGCTCCTGCAATGAGCAGTTCTTC. Encoded protein: CAWSVGGSGSCNEQFF.